Presented here are 15 T cell receptor beta chains from one specimen sequenced in a study of shared clonotypes between healthy human individuals. Clones were sequenced by immunoSEQ multiplex PCR, and TCRdb holds only the in-frame ones, with some missing. The table shows millions of clones, with more than 90% occurring only once. The sample taken for sequencing was naive CD4+ T cells sorted from blood. This sample's subset: CD45RA+ positively selected. The receptor source for this set is a man between 18 and 29 years old in good health.

This clone was recorded only once. V usage is TRBV5-5 and J usage is TRBJ2-1, with 9 bases that match TRBD2. The ends lost 4 bases at V and 8 bases at J; junction bases unmatched: 7. The CDR3 is 14 residues long. The V gene's germline CDR1 is SGHKS and CDR2 YYEKEE (reference sequence). CDR3 sequence: CASSVGGLAHEQFF. Here the CDR3 DNA reads TGTGCCAGCAGCGTAGGGGGACTAGCCCATGAGCAGTTCTTC.

This chain links TRBV14 with TRBJ2-1; 9 bases align to TRBD2. Losses at the gene ends were 1 base for V and 6 bases for J; bases not matched to a gene: 4. The length of the CDR3 is 15 residues. Per germline, CDR1 SGHDN and CDR2 FVKESK. The CDR3 loop reads CASSQVGLAINEQFF. The CDR3 DNA follows: TGTGCCAGCAGCCAAGTTGGACTAGCGATCAATGAGCAGTTCTTC.

This clone was found once. Different DNA sequences within this sample yield the same CDR3. This rearrangement joins TRBV30 to TRBJ2-7; D gene unclear. The CDR3 runs 12 residues. Germline loops: CDR1 GTSNPN, CDR2 SVGIG (reference sequence). V was clipped by 5 bases and J by 0 bases, with 8 bases between them. In nucleotides, the CDR3 is TGTGCCTGGGGCCCCAGCTCCTACGAGCAGTACTTC. Translated, it gives CAWGPSSYEQYF.

The genes are TRBV5-1 and TRBJ2-7, with D perhaps TRBD2 (6 bases). Trimming left V 7 bases short and J 0 bases short, with 17 bases between. This CDR3 comprises 15 residues. From germline, CDR1 is SGHRS and CDR2 YFSETQ. The CDR3 bases are TGCGCCAGCGCTCTTGGCGGGGCGGGCTCCTACGAGCAGTACTTC. Its protein is CASALGGAGSYEQYF.

This rearrangement joins TRBV5-1 to TRBJ2-4, with a weak D call TRBD1 (6 bases). Trimming removed 3 bases from V and 0 bases from J, with 16 bases in between. CDR3 length: 17 amino acids. CDR1 is SGHRS and CDR2 is YFSETQ in the germline V gene. The CDR3 nucleotides read TGCGCCAGCAGCTCGGGACACACGAATATAGCCAAAAACATTCAGTACTTC. Amino acid sequence: CASSSGHTNIAKNIQYF.

Details on this clone: The same CDR3 is also encoded by other DNA sequences in this sample. The CDR3: CASSPTGATNEKLFF. For the CDR3, the DNA is TGTGCCAGCTCCCCCACGGGCGCAACTAATGAAAAACTGTTTTTT. The V call is TRBV18, the J call TRBJ1-4; no reliable D call. This CDR3 comprises 15 residues. The V gene's germline CDR1 is KGHSH and CDR2 LQKENI. Trimming removed 6 bases from V and 0 bases from J, with 11 bases in between.

V gene TRBV5-4 combines with J gene TRBJ1-3, with TRBD1 matching 7 bases. Germline V gene data show CDR1 as SGHNT and CDR2 as YYREEE (reference sequence). Trimming took 0 bases from V and 1 from J; bases not matched to a gene: 4. CDR3 length: 16 amino acids. CDR3: CASSLGGTASGNTIYF. The CDR3 nucleotides are TGTGCCAGCAGCTTGGGGGGGACAGCGTCTGGAAACACCATATATTTT.

The CDR3 loop is CARSSTTGLVRIYEQYF. CDR3 DNA: TGTGCCAGAAGCTCGACCACAGGACTCGTTAGGATCTACGAGCAGTACTTC. V gene TRBV7-5 combines with J gene TRBJ2-7. TRBV7-5 is described as a pseudogene. The CDR3 is 17 residues long.

Regarding this clone: Other DNA variants within this sample encode the same CDR3. This chain links TRBV18 with TRBJ2-2; no clear D. Per germline, CDR1 KGHSH and CDR2 LQKENI. The CDR3 length is 13 residues. Trimming left V 2 bases short and J 5 bases short, with 6 bases between. The CDR3 bases are TGTGCCAGCTCACCAGAACAGACCGGGGAGCTGTTTTTT. Its translation is CASSPEQTGELFF.

V usage is TRBV6-5 and J usage is TRBJ2-3; D may correspond to TRBD1 or TRBD2 (5 bases each). With 10 bases removed from V and 0 bases from J, the gap between germline ends came to 14 bases. This CDR3 is built from 14 residues. The germline gives CDR1 MNHEY, CDR2 SVGAGI. CDR3 DNA: TGTGCCACCTCGAGGGGAAGGAGCACAGATACGCAGTATTTT. The encoded protein is CATSRGRSTDTQYF.

The chain employs TRBV6-1 and TRBJ1-2; 7 nucleotides match TRBD1. This CDR3 has 14 residues. Germline CDR1 and CDR2: MNHNS and SASEGT. Trimming removed 4 bases from V and 4 bases from J; junction bases left unmatched: 6. The CDR3 reads CASSGTGDRYGYTF. CDR3 bases: TGTGCCAGCAGTGGGACAGGAGACCGCTATGGCTACACCTTC.

The chain has TRBV6-5 and TRBJ2-3; 7 bases match TRBD2. V was clipped by 2 bases and J by 2 bases; unmatched bases: 1. CDR1 MNHEY and CDR2 SVGAGI come from the germline V gene. CDR3 length: 14 amino acids. The CDR3 region is CASSYGTNTDTQYF. CDR3 DNA: TGTGCCAGCAGTTACGGGACTAACACAGATACGCAGTATTTT.

The chain carries TRBV5-8 and TRBJ1-5; the match to TRBD1 covers 12 bases. Germline V gene sequence: CDR1 SGHTS, CDR2 YDEGEE. The CDR3 sequence is 15 residues long. J gave up 4 bases and V 4 bases, and 3 bases lay outside the gene matches. Written as DNA, the CDR3 is TGTGCCAGCAGCAAGGGACAGGGGGCGAATCAGCCCCAGCATTTT. It encodes CASSKGQGANQPQHF. Full variable domain (remainder filled in from reference TRBV5-8 and TRBJ1-5): EAGVTQSPTHLIKTRGQQATLRCSPISGHTSVYWYQQALGLGLQFLLWYDEGEERNRGNFPPRFSGRQFPNYSSELNVNALELEDSALYLCASSKGQGANQPQHFGDGTRLSIL.

This sequence joins TRBV5-1 and TRBJ2-5, with TRBD1 matching 8 bases. The CDR3 totals 14 residues. Germline V gene lookup returns CDR1 SGHRS and CDR2 YFSETQ. The V segment lost 5 bases and the J segment 5 bases; nucleotides outside the gene matches: 8. Here the CDR3 DNA reads TGCGCCAGCAGGAAGGACAGGGTGGGGGAGACCCAGTACTTC. Translated: CASRKDRVGETQYF.

V usage is TRBV25-1 and J usage is TRBJ1-6; no definite D call. The germline V gene has CDR1 MGHDK and CDR2 SYGVNS. The CDR3 sequence is 13 residues long. The V gene lost 3 bases and the J gene lost 6 bases, with 6 bases spanning the gap. The CDR3 nucleotides are TGTGCCAGCAGTGACCCAATTAATTCACCCCTCCACTTT. Translated: CASSDPINSPLHF.